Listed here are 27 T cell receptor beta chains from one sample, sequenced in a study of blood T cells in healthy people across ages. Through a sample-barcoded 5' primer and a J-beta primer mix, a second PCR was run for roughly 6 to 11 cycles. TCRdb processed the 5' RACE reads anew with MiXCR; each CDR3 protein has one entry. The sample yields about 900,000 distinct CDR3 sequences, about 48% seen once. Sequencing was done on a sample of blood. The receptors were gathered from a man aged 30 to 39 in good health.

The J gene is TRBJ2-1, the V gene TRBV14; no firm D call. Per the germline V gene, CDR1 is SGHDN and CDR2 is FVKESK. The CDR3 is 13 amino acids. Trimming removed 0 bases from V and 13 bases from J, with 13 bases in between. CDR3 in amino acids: CASSQDFFRPQFF. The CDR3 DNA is TGTGCCAGCAGCCAAGATTTCTTCCGGCCCCAGTTCTTC.

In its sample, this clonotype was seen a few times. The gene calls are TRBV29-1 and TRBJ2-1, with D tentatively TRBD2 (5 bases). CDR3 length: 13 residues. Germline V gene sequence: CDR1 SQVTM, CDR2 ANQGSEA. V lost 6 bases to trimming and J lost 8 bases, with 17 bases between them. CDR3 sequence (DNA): TGCAGCGTCCCCATAAGGGCGGGCCATGAGCAGTTCTTC. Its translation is CSVPIRAGHEQFF.

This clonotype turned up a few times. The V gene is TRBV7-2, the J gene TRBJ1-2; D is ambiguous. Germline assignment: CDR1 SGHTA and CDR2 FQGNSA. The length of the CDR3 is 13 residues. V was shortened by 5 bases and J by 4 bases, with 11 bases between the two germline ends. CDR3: CASSISGSYGYTF. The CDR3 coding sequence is TGTGCCAGCAGCATTAGCGGGAGCTATGGCTACACCTTC.

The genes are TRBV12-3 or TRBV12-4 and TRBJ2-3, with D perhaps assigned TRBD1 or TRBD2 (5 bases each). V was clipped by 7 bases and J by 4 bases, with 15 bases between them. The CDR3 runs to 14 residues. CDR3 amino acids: CASKRGEGADTQYF. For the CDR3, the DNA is TGTGCCAGCAAGAGGGGCGAGGGAGCAGATACGCAGTATTTT.

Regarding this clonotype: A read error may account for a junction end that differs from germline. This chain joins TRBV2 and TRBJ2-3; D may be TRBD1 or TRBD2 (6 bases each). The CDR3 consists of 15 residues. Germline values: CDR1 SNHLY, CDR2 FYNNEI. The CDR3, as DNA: TGTGCCAGCAGTGCCTTAGGGGGGAACACAGATATGCAGTATTTT. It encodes CASSALGGNTDMQYF.

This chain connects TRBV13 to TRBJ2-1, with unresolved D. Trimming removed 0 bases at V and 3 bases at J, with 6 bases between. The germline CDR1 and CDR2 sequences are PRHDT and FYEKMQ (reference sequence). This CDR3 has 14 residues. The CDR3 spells CASSLGPFYNEQFF. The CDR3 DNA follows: TGTGCCAGCAGCTTAGGACCATTCTACAATGAGCAGTTCTTC.

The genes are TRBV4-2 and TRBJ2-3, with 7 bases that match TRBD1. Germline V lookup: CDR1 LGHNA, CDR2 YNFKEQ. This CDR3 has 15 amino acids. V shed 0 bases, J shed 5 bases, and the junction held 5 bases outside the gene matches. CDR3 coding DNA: TGTGCCAGCAGCCAAGAGCTCGACAGGGTAGATACGCAGTATTTT. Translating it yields CASSQELDRVDTQYF.

The CDR3 here is CASSTRTSGVYNEQFF. CDR3 in DNA: TGTGCCAGCAGCACCAGGACTAGCGGGGTCTACAATGAGCAGTTCTTC. The chain has TRBV5-6 and TRBJ2-1; 12 bases are shared with TRBD2. Unmatched junction bases numbered 5, after V lost 4 bases and J lost 3 bases. The CDR3 sequence is 16 residues long. The germline V gene has CDR1 SGHDT and CDR2 YYEEEE.

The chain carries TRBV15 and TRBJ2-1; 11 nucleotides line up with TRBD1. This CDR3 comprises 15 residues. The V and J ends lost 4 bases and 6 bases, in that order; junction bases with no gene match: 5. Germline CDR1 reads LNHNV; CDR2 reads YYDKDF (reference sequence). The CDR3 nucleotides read TGTGCCACCAGCACAGGGACAGGGGGGATCAATGAGCAGTTCTTC. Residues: CATSTGTGGINEQFF.

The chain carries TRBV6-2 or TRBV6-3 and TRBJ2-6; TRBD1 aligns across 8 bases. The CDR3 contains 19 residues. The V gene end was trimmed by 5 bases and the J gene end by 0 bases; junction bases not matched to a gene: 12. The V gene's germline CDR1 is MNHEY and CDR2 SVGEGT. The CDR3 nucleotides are TGTGCCAGCAGTCCCTATCCGGGACAGGATAACTCTGGGGCCAACGTCCTGACTTTC. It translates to CASSPYPGQDNSGANVLTF.

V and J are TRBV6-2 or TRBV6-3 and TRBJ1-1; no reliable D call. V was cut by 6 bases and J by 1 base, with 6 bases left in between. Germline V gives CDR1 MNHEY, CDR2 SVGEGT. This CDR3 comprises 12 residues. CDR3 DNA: TGTGCCAGCAGCGCGACGAACACTGAAGCTTTCTTT. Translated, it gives CASSATNTEAFF.

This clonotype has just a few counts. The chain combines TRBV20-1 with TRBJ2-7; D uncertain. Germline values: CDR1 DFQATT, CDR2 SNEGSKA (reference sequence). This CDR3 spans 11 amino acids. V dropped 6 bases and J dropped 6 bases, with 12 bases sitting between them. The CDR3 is CSAWSEREQYF. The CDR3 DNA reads TGCAGTGCCTGGAGTGAACGCGAGCAGTACTTC.

This CDR3 is CSVGLAGGSSTGELFF. CDR3 in DNA: TGCAGCGTGGGACTAGCGGGGGGCTCCTCCACCGGGGAGCTGTTTTTT. This chain connects TRBV29-1 to TRBJ2-2; 15 bases line up with TRBD2. Losses at the gene ends were 6 bases for V and 4 bases for J; bases not matched to a gene: 6. The CDR3 is 16 residues long. Germline lookup yields CDR1 SQVTM and CDR2 ANQGSEA.

The CDR3 nucleotides read TGTGCCAGCAGCTTAATAGCGGGGGGTTACGAGCAGTACTTC. The encoded protein is CASSLIAGGYEQYF. The rearrangement joins TRBV7-2 to TRBJ2-5, with 10 nucleotides matching TRBD2. The tail of the sequence fits TRBJ2-7 better, so the J call may be wrong. The CDR3 consists of 14 residues. The germline V gene encodes CDR1 SGHTA and CDR2 FQGNSA.

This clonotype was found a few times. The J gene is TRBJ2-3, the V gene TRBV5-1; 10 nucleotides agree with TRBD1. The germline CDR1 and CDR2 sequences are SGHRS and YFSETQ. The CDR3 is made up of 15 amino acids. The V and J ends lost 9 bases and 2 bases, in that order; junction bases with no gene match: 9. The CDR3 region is CATGTGEYHTDTQYF. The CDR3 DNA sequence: TGCGCCACCGGGACAGGGGAGTATCACACAGATACGCAGTATTTT.

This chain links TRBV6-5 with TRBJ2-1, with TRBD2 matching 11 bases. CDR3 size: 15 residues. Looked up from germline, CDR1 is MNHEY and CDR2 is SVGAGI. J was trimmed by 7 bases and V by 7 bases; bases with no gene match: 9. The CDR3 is CASTTTSGSRNEQFF. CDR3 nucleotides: TGTGCCAGCACCACCACTAGCGGGAGTAGAAATGAGCAGTTCTTC.

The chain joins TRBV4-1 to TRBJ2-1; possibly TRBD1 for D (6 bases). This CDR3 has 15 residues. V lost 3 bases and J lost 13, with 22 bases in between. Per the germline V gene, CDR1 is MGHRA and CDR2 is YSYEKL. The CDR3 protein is CASSQDRSQARTQFF. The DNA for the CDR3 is TGCGCCAGCAGCCAGGACAGAAGCCAGGCTCGGACCCAGTTCTTC.

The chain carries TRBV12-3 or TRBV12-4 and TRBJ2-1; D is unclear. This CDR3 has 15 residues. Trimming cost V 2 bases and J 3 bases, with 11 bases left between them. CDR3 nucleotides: TGTGCCAGCAGTTTATCCAGTGCTGGCTACAATGAGCAGTTCTTC. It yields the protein CASSLSSAGYNEQFF.

CDR3 bases: TGTGCCAACAGCAAAAGCGATGGACAGGGGGTTTTGAGTGAGCAGTTCTTC. It translates to CANSKSDGQGVLSEQFF. V gene TRBV21-1 combines with J gene TRBJ2-1; the table assigns TRBD1, which was not confirmed against the DNA. TRBV21-1 corresponds to a pseudogene. The CDR3 has 17 residues.

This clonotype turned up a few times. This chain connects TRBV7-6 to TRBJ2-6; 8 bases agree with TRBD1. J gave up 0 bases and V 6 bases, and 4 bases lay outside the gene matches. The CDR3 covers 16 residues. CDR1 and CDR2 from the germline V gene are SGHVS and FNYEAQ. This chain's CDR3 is CASRDRAVSGANVLTF. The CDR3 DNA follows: TGTGCCAGCAGGGACAGGGCTGTCTCTGGGGCCAACGTCCTGACTTTC.

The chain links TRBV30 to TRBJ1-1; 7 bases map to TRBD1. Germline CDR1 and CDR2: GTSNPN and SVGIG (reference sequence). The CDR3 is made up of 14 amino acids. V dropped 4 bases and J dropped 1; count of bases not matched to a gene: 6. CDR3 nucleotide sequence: TGTGCCTGGACGCCAGGGGGAGCGAACACTGAAGCTTTCTTT. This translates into CAWTPGGANTEAFF. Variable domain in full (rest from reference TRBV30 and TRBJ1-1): SQTIHQWPATLVQPVGSPLSLECTVEGTSNPNLYWYRQAAGRGLQLLFYSVGIGQISSEVPQNLSASRPQDRQFILSSKKLLLSDSGFYLCAWTPGGANTEAFFGQGTRLTVV.

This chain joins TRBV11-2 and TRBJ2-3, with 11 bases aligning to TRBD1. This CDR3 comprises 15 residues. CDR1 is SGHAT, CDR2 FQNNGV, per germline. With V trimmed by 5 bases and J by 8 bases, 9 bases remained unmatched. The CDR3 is CASSRGQGEVGTQYF. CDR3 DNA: TGTGCCAGCAGCCGGGGACAGGGGGAGGTTGGTACGCAGTATTTT.

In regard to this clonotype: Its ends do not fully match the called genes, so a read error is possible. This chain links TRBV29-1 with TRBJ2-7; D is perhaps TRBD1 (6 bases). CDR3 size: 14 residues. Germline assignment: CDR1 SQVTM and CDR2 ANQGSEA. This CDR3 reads CSVDLSGQGYEQYF. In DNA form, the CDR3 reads TGCAGCGTTGATTTGTCGGGACAAGGCTACGAGCAATACTTC.

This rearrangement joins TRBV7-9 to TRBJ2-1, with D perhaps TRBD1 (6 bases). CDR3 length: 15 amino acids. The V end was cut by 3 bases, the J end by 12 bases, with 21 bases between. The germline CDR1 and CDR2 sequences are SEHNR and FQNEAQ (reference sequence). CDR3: CASSFTGEVHRVQFF. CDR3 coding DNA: TGTGCCAGCAGCTTTACCGGGGAAGTACACAGGGTGCAGTTCTTC.

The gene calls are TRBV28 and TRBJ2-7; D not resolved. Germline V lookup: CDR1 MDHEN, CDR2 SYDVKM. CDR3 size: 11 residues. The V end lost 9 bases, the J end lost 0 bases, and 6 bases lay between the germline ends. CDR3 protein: CASLSSYEQYF. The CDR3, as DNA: TGTGCCAGTCTCAGCTCCTACGAGCAGTACTTC.

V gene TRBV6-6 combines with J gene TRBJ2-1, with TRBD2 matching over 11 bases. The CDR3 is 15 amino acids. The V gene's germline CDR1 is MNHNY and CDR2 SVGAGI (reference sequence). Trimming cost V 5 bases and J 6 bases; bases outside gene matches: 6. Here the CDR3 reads CASSGLAGLPNEQFF. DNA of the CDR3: TGTGCCAGCAGTGGACTAGCGGGCCTCCCCAATGAGCAGTTCTTC.

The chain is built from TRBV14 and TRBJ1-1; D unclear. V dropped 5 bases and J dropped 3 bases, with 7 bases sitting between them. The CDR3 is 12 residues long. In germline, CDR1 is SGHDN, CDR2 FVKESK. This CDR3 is CASSYSYTEAFF. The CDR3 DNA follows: TGTGCCAGCAGCTACAGTTACACTGAAGCTTTCTTT.